The T cell receptor (beta chain) under discussion was sequenced for a study of blood T cell repertoires in COVID-19. Across the whole study: Sources were T cells, B-cell-depleted T cells, or PBMCs; the material itself was cDNA or gDNA.

With V trimmed by 6 bases and J by 4 bases, 9 bases remained unmatched. The CDR3 is 15 amino acids. The germline V gene encodes CDR1 MDHEN and CDR2 SYDVKM. In the authors' methods: Estimated nucleated cell counts came from reference gene primer amplification. The data were produced by immunoSEQ multiplex PCR, yet TCRdb's version contains in-frame clones alone and is incomplete. V and J calls and clone size are given by that table; D and trimming were obtained from the DNA. The sample lists some 250,000 clones, 70% to 90% occurring once. This clone was found once. This TCR came from a woman aged 45-65 years who had recovered from COVID-19. The chain carries TRBV28 and TRBJ2-1, with 7 bases aligning to TRBD2. Sequencing was carried out using PBMCs or T cells enriched from blood (not recorded which). Written as DNA, the CDR3 is TGTGCCAGCAGGGTAGCGGGCAACCTATACAATGAGCAGTTCTTC. Translation: CASRVAGNLYNEQFF.